A selection of T cell receptor beta chains follows, all from one sample in a study of blood T cell repertoires in COVID-19. Only in-frame clones appear in the TCRdb table, and some are missing; sequencing was by immunoSEQ multiplex PCR. The repertoire consists of 95,000 to 110,000 clones, with about three quarters occurring once and the leading ten covering 4% to 4.5%. The specimen sequenced was peripheral blood. The receptors were gathered from a man in his 70s with acute or convalescent COVID-19. Both conserved end residues are part of each CDR3. Only part of the rows carry a size: once, few, many, or a class if the clone is expanded.

clone size: once
V gene: TRBV5-1
J gene: TRBJ2-5
CDR3 protein: CASSPGQGGETQYF

clone size: once
V gene: TRBV2
J gene: TRBJ2-7
CDR3 protein: CASSDPTPPDEQYF

clone size: -
V gene: TRBV5-1
J gene: TRBJ1-2
CDR3 protein: CASSPRDRDYGYTF

clone size: few
V gene: TRBV7-9
J gene: TRBJ1-1
CDR3 protein: CASSQPGQGNTEAFF

clone size: -
V gene: TRBV6-5
J gene: TRBJ1-6
CDR3 protein: CASSLDSSYNSPLHF

clone size: -
V gene: TRBV6-1
J gene: TRBJ1-4
CDR3 protein: CASSEAHGWAGLATNEKLFF

clone size: -
V gene: TRBV6-5
J gene: TRBJ1-2
CDR3 protein: CASSYSGGQGGGYTF

clone size: -
V gene: TRBV5-4
J gene: TRBJ2-7
CDR3 protein: CASSLGGGAAYEQYF

clone size: -
V gene: TRBV5-1
J gene: TRBJ2-5
CDR3 protein: CASSWGTGGFGQETQYF

clone size: -
V gene: TRBV6-2/TRBV6-3
J gene: TRBJ2-1
CDR3 protein: CASSSSGGAYEQFF

clone size: few
V gene: TRBV6-1
J gene: TRBJ1-6
CDR3 protein: CASSEGTGDNSPLHF